A single sample is the source of the 24 T cell receptor beta chains below, sequenced in a study of human T cells and chemical hapten exposure. TCRdb re-analysed the RACE reads in MiXCR, keeping a single row per CDR3 protein. The sample records 150,000 to 200,000 distinct CDR3 sequences, roughly 15% being singletons. The time point is: patch test 1, 2 weeks after DPC sensitization. Treatment defined: therapeutic diphenylcyclopropenone sensitization with weekly scalp DPC. The sequences come from whole blood, collected in connection with sensitization to the hapten diphenylcyclopropenone (DPC). These receptor sequences come from a woman aged 25-40 years with alopecia areata. Some clones in this sample may be carry-over from other donors' samples.

This clonotype was recorded at least ten times. This chain uses TRBV29-1 with TRBJ1-2; the D gene is possibly TRBD1 (5 bases). CDR3 size: 14 residues. V lost 6 bases and J lost 5, with 19 bases in between. CDR1 is SQVTM, CDR2 ANQGSEA, per germline. CDR3 nucleotides: TGCAGCGTCGAAACGGGACTTTCAAGTTATGGCTACACCTTC. Translation: CSVETGLSSYGYTF.

In its sample, this clonotype was seen many times. CDR3 region: CSASRQGYTEAFF. CDR3 bases: TGCAGTGCTAGTCGACAGGGCTACACTGAAGCTTTCTTT. This chain uses TRBV20-1 with TRBJ1-1; 7 bases are shared with TRBD1. Germline V gene data show CDR1 as DFQATT and CDR2 as SNEGSKA (reference sequence). The CDR3 totals 13 residues. The V gene end was trimmed by 3 bases and the J gene end by 3 bases; junction bases not matched to a gene: 4.

The gene calls are TRBV20-1 and TRBJ1-1; D is uncertain. The CDR3 extends over 13 amino acids. Germline assignment: CDR1 DFQATT and CDR2 SNEGSKA (reference sequence). V lost 5 bases, J lost 1 base, and 11 bases lay in between. This CDR3 is CSALRTGNTEAFF. CDR3 DNA sequence: TGCAGTGCTCTCCGGACGGGGAACACTGAAGCTTTCTTT.

The gene calls are TRBV18 and TRBJ2-1; a possible D gene is TRBD2 (7 bases). Per the germline V gene, CDR1 is KGHSH and CDR2 is LQKENI. V gave up 0 bases and J gave up 3 bases, with 12 bases separating them. The CDR3 runs 16 residues. CDR3 loop: CASSPPGRGLYNEQFF. CDR3 sequence (DNA): TGTGCCAGCTCACCACCGGGGCGGGGGCTCTACAATGAGCAGTTCTTC.

V gene TRBV7-9 combines with J gene TRBJ1-5; perhaps TRBD1 as D (5 bases). The CDR3 contains 16 residues. The V end was cut by 3 bases, the J end by 5 bases, with 17 bases between. Germline CDR1 SEHNR, CDR2 FQNEAQ (reference sequence). CDR3 protein: CASSFGSRDRDQPQHF. CDR3 DNA: TGTGCCAGCAGCTTTGGTTCCCGGGACCGAGATCAGCCCCAGCATTTT. Filled out from reference TRBV7-9 and TRBJ1-5, the complete variable domain reads DTGVSQNPRHKITKRGQNVTFRCDPISEHNRLYWYRQTLGQGPEFLTYFQNEAQLEKSRLLSDRFSAERPKGSFSTLEIQRTEQGDSAMYLCASSFGSRDRDQPQHFGDGTRLSIL.

The sample holds a few counts of this clonotype. The junction departs from germline at one end; a sequencing error may be responsible. The V gene is TRBV6-2 or TRBV6-3, the J gene TRBJ2-7, with D perhaps matching TRBD2 (6 bases). The germline CDR1 and CDR2 sequences are MNHEY and SVGEGT. This CDR3 is 13 amino acids long. The CDR3 DNA sequence: TGTGCCAGCAGTTACGACCCCAGGACATTGGGGGGATTC. It codes for CASSYDPRTLGGF.

This clonotype was detected only a few times. V gene TRBV5-4 combines with J gene TRBJ1-2; 7 positions match TRBD1. V lost 4 bases, J lost 4 bases, and 10 bases stayed unmatched. CDR3 length: 15 amino acids. CDR1 is SGHNT and CDR2 is YYREEE in the germline V gene (reference sequence). Here the CDR3 DNA reads TGTGCCAGCAGCAACCGGGACAGAAACTCCTATGGCTACACCTTC. This sequence encodes CASSNRDRNSYGYTF.

V gene TRBV2 combines with J gene TRBJ1-2; D is perhaps TRBD1 (6 bases). With 7 bases removed from V and 2 bases from J, the gap between germline ends came to 14 bases. The CDR3 has 14 residues. Germline CDR1 and CDR2: SNHLY and FYNNEI. The CDR3 nucleotides read TGTGCCAGCACAACGGACAGAATGAACTATGGCTACACCTTC. It translates to CASTTDRMNYGYTF.

The chain couples TRBV10-3 to TRBJ2-2; TRBD2 matches 12 bases. The CDR3 is made up of 15 amino acids. The junction had 2 bases not matched to a gene; V was cut back by 4 bases and J by 5 bases. Germline-derived CDR1 and CDR2 are ENHRY and SYGVKD. The CDR3 is CAISASGRDTGELFF. The CDR3 nucleotides read TGTGCCATCAGTGCTAGCGGGAGGGATACCGGGGAGCTGTTTTTT.

This clonotype was recorded many times. The chain is built from TRBV18 and TRBJ1-6; 9 bases fit TRBD1. The V gene's germline CDR1 is KGHSH and CDR2 LQKENI. The ends lost 4 bases at V and 10 bases at J; junction bases unmatched: 11. The CDR3 is 16 amino acids. CDR3 DNA: TGTGCCAGCTCACTTCAGGCGGACAGGGGAGGATCACCCCTCCACTTT. It yields the protein CASSLQADRGGSPLHF.

The genes are TRBV3-1 and TRBJ2-1, with 10 bases identical to TRBD2. V was clipped by 4 bases and J by 10 bases; unmatched bases: 7. The CDR3 length is 14 residues. Germline CDR1 is LGHDT and CDR2 is YNNKEL (reference sequence). DNA for the CDR3: TGTGCCAGCAGCCTGCCGGGACTAGCGTACGAGCAGTTCTTC. Translated: CASSLPGLAYEQFF.

This chain links TRBV2 with TRBJ1-5, with 8 bases identical to TRBD1. V lost 6 bases, J lost 0 bases, and 1 base stayed unmatched. This CDR3 has 14 residues. Looked up from germline, CDR1 is SNHLY and CDR2 is FYNNEI. This CDR3 reads CASRDRASNQPQHF. The CDR3 bases are TGTGCCAGCAGGGACAGGGCTAGCAATCAGCCCCAGCATTTT.

This clonotype was counted a few times. This chain joins TRBV20-1 and TRBJ2-3; D is uncertain. Germline-derived CDR1 and CDR2 are DFQATT and SNEGSKA (reference sequence). The CDR3 runs to 13 residues. The V end was cut by 6 bases, the J end by 6 bases, with 16 bases between. The CDR3 is CSALNSLGDTQYF. CDR3 DNA sequence: TGCAGTGCCCTCAACTCCTTAGGGGATACGCAGTATTTT.

In its sample, this clonotype was seen many times. This chain connects TRBV6-2 or TRBV6-3 to TRBJ1-1; D unresolved. Germline-derived CDR1 and CDR2 are MNHEY and SVGEGT. V lost 5 bases, J lost 2 bases, and 9 bases lay in between. The CDR3 is 13 residues long. The CDR3 coding sequence is TGTGCCAGCAGTCAGGAGTTCAACACTGAAGCTTTCTTT. Translated: CASSQEFNTEAFF.

This clonotype was recorded a few times. The chain recombines TRBV7-9 with TRBJ2-7; either TRBD1 or TRBD2 may fit D (5 bases each). The V and J ends lost 5 bases and 0 bases respectively, with 11 bases between them. In germline, CDR1 is SEHNR, CDR2 FQNEAQ (reference sequence). The CDR3 totals 14 residues. DNA of the CDR3: TGTGCCAGCAGCCCCGAGGGGAGCTCCTACGAGCAGTACTTC. This codes for CASSPEGSSYEQYF.

This clonotype was seen a handful of times. The chain links TRBV18 to TRBJ1-2, with D perhaps TRBD1 (5 bases). Germline CDR1 is KGHSH and CDR2 is LQKENI. V shed 5 bases and J shed 3 bases, with 10 bases lying between them. This CDR3 has 13 amino acids. The CDR3 DNA is TGTGCCAGCTCAAAGGGGACGGACTATGGCTACACCTTC. Encoded protein: CASSKGTDYGYTF.

The chain carries TRBV6-2 or TRBV6-3 and TRBJ2-2; D is ambiguous. V gave up 7 bases and J gave up 1 base, with 10 bases separating them. Germline lookup yields CDR1 MNHEY and CDR2 SVGEGT. The CDR3 is 14 amino acids. CDR3 DNA: TGTGCCAGCACTCCGACACTGAACACCGGGGAGCTGTTTTTT. It yields the protein CASTPTLNTGELFF.

The CDR3 DNA sequence: TGCAGTGCTTCCGGGACAGGGGTCTACGAGCAGTACTTC. It translates to CSASGTGVYEQYF. This sequence joins TRBV20-1 and TRBJ2-7, with 10 bases that match TRBD1. Trimming removed 5 bases from V and 3 bases from J; junction bases left unmatched: 4. Germline CDR1 and CDR2: DFQATT and SNEGSKA (reference sequence). The CDR3 extends over 13 amino acids.

About this clonotype: Mismatch with germline at one junction end may stem from a read error. The CDR3 DNA follows: TGTGCCAGCAGTTTCTCCAGTTCTCCACCCGACAAGGAGCAGTTCTTC. Its translation: CASSFSSSPPDKEQFF. V and J are TRBV28 and TRBJ2-1, with D uncertain. The germline V gene encodes CDR1 MDHEN and CDR2 SYDVKM. The CDR3 is 16 residues long.

This clonotype was counted ten times or more. The chain couples TRBV5-1 to TRBJ2-7, with D hard to call. Germline CDR1 and CDR2: SGHRS and YFSETQ. The V gene lost 4 bases and the J gene lost 0 bases, with 11 bases spanning the gap. The CDR3 contains 14 residues. The CDR3 is CASSTGSNSYEQYF. DNA for the CDR3: TGCGCCAGCAGCACCGGTTCCAACTCCTACGAGCAGTACTTC.

The chain has TRBV25-1 and TRBJ1-1; 8 bases align to TRBD1. The germline V gene encodes CDR1 MGHDK and CDR2 SYGVNS. V lost 6 bases to trimming and J lost 4 bases; unmatched junction nucleotides: 4. The CDR3 loop spans 13 amino acids. The CDR3 nucleotides are TGTGCCAGCAGAGGGACAGGATCCACTGAAGCTTTCTTT. This encodes CASRGTGSTEAFF.

This clonotype was recorded a few times. V and J are TRBV12-3 or TRBV12-4 and TRBJ2-1, with TRBD2 as a possible D gene (6 bases). With 4 bases removed from V and 6 bases from J, the gap between germline ends came to 13 bases. CDR3 length: 14 residues. In nucleotides, the CDR3 is TGTGCCAGCAGTTCGGGGGTTCAGCTCAATGAGCAGTTCTTC. Translating gives CASSSGVQLNEQFF.

The gene calls are TRBV29-1 and TRBJ1-4; the match to TRBD1 covers 8 bases. This CDR3 comprises 13 residues. Germline CDR1 reads SQVTM; CDR2 reads ANQGSEA. J lost 3 bases, V lost 5 bases, and 2 bases had no gene match. The CDR3 spells CSVWTGPNEKLFF. For the CDR3, the DNA is TGCAGCGTTTGGACAGGGCCTAATGAAAAACTGTTTTTT.

The chain uses TRBV6-2 or TRBV6-3 and TRBJ2-7; 7 positions match TRBD1. The CDR3 spans 13 residues. The V gene's germline CDR1 is MNHEY and CDR2 SVGEGT. V gave up 10 bases and J gave up 3 bases; unmatched junction bases: 9. CDR3 loop: CAISRDSLYEQYF. The CDR3 DNA follows: TGTGCCATTTCACGGGACAGCCTCTACGAGCAGTACTTC.